Listed here are 29 T cell receptor beta chains from one sample, sequenced in a study of blood T cells in healthy people across ages. With a J-beta primer mix and a sample-barcoded 5' primer, a second PCR ran roughly 6 to 11 cycles. MiXCR was run by TCRdb on the 5' RACE reads, yielding one entry per CDR3 protein. Of a few hundred thousand distinct CDR3 sequences listed, 25% to 35% are singletons. These same data were also listed under a study on T cells of mothers and their children.

The sequenced material came from blood. The receptors shown here come from a boy aged 2 to 10 in good health.

This chain links TRBV12-3 or TRBV12-4 with TRBJ2-5, with D perhaps TRBD2 (5 bases). The ends were cut back, 8 bases at V and 0 bases at J, with 13 bases in the middle. The CDR3 sequence is 14 residues long. This CDR3 reads CASSGLSYQETQYF. CDR3 nucleotide sequence: TGTGCCAGCTCTGGACTCTCTTACCAAGAGACCCAGTACTTC.

The chain carries TRBV12-3 or TRBV12-4 and TRBJ2-3; no clear D gene. This CDR3 comprises 12 residues. The ends were cut back, 6 bases at V and 3 bases at J, with 7 bases in the middle. CDR3 DNA: TGTGCCAGCAGATTCAGGACAGATACGCAGTATTTT. Amino acids: CASRFRTDTQYF.

The rearrangement uses TRBV12-3 or TRBV12-4 and TRBJ2-2; no firm D call. V was trimmed by 1 base and J by 0 bases, leaving 6 bases between them. The CDR3 runs to 15 residues. CDR3 DNA sequence: TGTGCCAGCAGTTTAGGGCTATCGAACACCGGGGAGCTGTTTTTT. Encoded protein: CASSLGLSNTGELFF.

The V call is TRBV12-5, the J call TRBJ2-1; 7 nucleotides agree with TRBD2. CDR3 length: 15 amino acids. With V trimmed by 6 bases and J by 5 bases, 10 bases remained unmatched. Per germline, CDR1 LGHNT and CDR2 FRNRAP. CDR3 region: CASGPTRDYDNEQFF. Here the CDR3 DNA reads TGTGCTAGTGGCCCTACCCGGGACTACGACAATGAGCAGTTCTTC.

Comment on this clonotype: One end of the junction fails to match germline, which may point to a read error. The rearrangement links TRBV5-4 to TRBJ2-2, with D maybe TRBD2 (5 bases). This CDR3 spans 12 amino acids. Germline V gives CDR1 SGHNT, CDR2 YYREEE (reference sequence). The CDR3 here is CASSLDAGELSF. CDR3 nucleotide sequence: TGTGCCAGCAGCTTGGACGCCGGGGAGCTGTCTTTT.

This chain uses TRBV6-5 with TRBJ2-5; perhaps D is TRBD1 or TRBD2 (5 bases each). Germline V CDR1 and CDR2: MNHEY, SVGAGI. Trimming took off 4 bases at V and 0 bases at J, with 15 bases between the two ends. The CDR3 length is 16 residues. This CDR3 reads CASSSLRGSYQETQYF. In DNA form, the CDR3 reads TGTGCCAGCAGTTCCCTGAGGGGATCGTACCAAGAGACCCAGTACTTC.

As to this clonotype: At one end the junction does not follow the germline gene, possibly because of a read error. The V and J genes are TRBV20-1 and TRBJ2-7; perhaps TRBD2 as D (5 bases). From germline, CDR1 is DFQATT and CDR2 SNEGSKA (reference sequence). The CDR3 is 13 residues long. The CDR3: CSARQPGSYEQHF. The CDR3 DNA reads TGCAGTGCCCGTCAGCCGGGATCCTACGAGCAGCACTTC.

This chain uses TRBV2 with TRBJ2-1; D gene uncertain. Trimming took 5 bases from V and 8 from J, leaving 10 bases between them. Germline CDR1 and CDR2: SNHLY and FYNNEI. The CDR3 consists of 12 residues. The CDR3 nucleotides read TGTGCCAGCAGTCCCCGAGGTTATGAGCAGTTCTTC. Translation gives CASSPRGYEQFF.

The chain uses TRBV10-3 and TRBJ1-2; tentative D call: TRBD1 (5 bases). V was clipped by 0 bases and J by 8 bases, with 19 bases between them. Looked up from germline, CDR1 is ENHRY and CDR2 is SYGVKD. This CDR3 is 16 amino acids long. The CDR3 is CAISESRQGWVSGYTF. The CDR3 nucleotides read TGTGCCATCAGTGAGTCCCGCCAGGGATGGGTCTCAGGCTACACCTTC.

At least ten counts were recorded for this clonotype. The chain joins TRBV30 to TRBJ1-2; TRBD1 is a possible D gene (5 bases). The CDR3 is 13 amino acids. Germline V gives CDR1 GTSNPN, CDR2 SVGIG (reference sequence). V lost 4 bases and J 2 bases, leaving 11 bases between the germline ends. The CDR3 reads CAWMVGGNYGYTF. CDR3 DNA sequence: TGTGCCTGGATGGTGGGGGGAAACTATGGCTACACCTTC. Full variable domain (remainder filled in from reference TRBV30 and TRBJ1-2): SQTIHQWPATLVQPVGSPLSLECTVEGTSNPNLYWYRQAAGRGLQLLFYSVGIGQISSEVPQNLSASRPQDRQFILSSKKLLLSDSGFYLCAWMVGGNYGYTFGSGTRLTVV.

V and J are TRBV9 and TRBJ2-5, with TRBD1 matching 10 bases. From germline, CDR1 is SGDLS and CDR2 YYNGEE. The J segment lost 8 bases and the V segment lost 3 bases, leaving 16 bases of the junction unmatched. CDR3 length: 17 amino acids. CDR3 sequence (DNA): TGTGCCAGCAGCGCCCGGGGACAGGGGCACATCGGGACAACCCAGTACTTC. As protein: CASSARGQGHIGTTQYF.

Ten or more counts support this clonotype. The CDR3 loop is CASSEGLFGNEQFF. The CDR3 coding sequence is TGTGCCAGCAGTGAAGGGCTCTTCGGCAATGAGCAGTTCTTC. The rearrangement uses TRBV12-3 or TRBV12-4 and TRBJ2-1, with D unclear. Trimming stripped 5 bases from V and 6 bases from J, with 14 bases between. The CDR3 sequence is 14 residues long.

This sequence joins TRBV14 and TRBJ2-5, with D possibly matching TRBD1 (6 bases). The germline V gene has CDR1 SGHDN and CDR2 FVKESK. The CDR3 consists of 15 residues. V lost 4 bases, J lost 0 bases, and 12 bases lay in between. The CDR3 DNA is TGTGCCAGCAGCCCACTGGGACACTACCAAGAGACCCAGTACTTC. Its translation: CASSPLGHYQETQYF.

This clonotype was seen just once. CDR3 in DNA: TGTGCCAGCAGCGTAACTAGGGCCGGGGAGCTGTTTTTT. Translating it yields CASSVTRAGELFF. The chain combines TRBV13 with TRBJ2-2; D is possibly TRBD2 (5 bases). Deletions cut 5 bases from V and 6 bases from J, with 10 bases between. The CDR3 runs to 13 residues. Germline V gene lookup returns CDR1 PRHDT and CDR2 FYEKMQ (reference sequence).

The table lists this clonotype with a few counts. V and J are TRBV10-3 and TRBJ1-2; D is unresolved. CDR1 is ENHRY, CDR2 SYGVKD, per germline. This CDR3 has 13 amino acids. V was cut by 0 bases and J by 4 bases, with 6 bases left in between. The CDR3 sequence: CAISESTVYGYTF. The DNA of the CDR3 is TGTGCCATCAGTGAGTCGACGGTCTATGGCTACACCTTC.

This chain joins TRBV6-6 and TRBJ1-2; TRBD1 matches 10 bases. Trimming took 6 bases from V and 5 from J; bases not matched to a gene: 6. The germline gives CDR1 MNHNY, CDR2 SVGAGI (reference sequence). This CDR3 has 14 amino acids. CDR3 DNA: TGTGCCAGCAGATTACCGGGACAGGGGTATGGCTACACCTTC. Its translation is CASRLPGQGYGYTF.

The V gene is TRBV14, the J gene TRBJ2-2; D possibly corresponds to TRBD2 (5 bases). This CDR3 has 13 residues. V lost 5 bases, J lost 6 bases, and 10 bases lay in between. Looked up from germline, CDR1 is SGHDN and CDR2 is FVKESK. This chain's CDR3 is CASSKVGAGELFF. CDR3 in DNA: TGTGCCAGCAGCAAAGTCGGGGCCGGGGAGCTGTTTTTT.

This clonotype was counted a few times. The genes are TRBV20-1 and TRBJ1-4; 9 bases fit TRBD1. The CDR3 totals 13 residues. Per germline, CDR1 DFQATT and CDR2 SNEGSKA (reference sequence). The junction had 7 bases not matched to a gene; V was cut back by 7 bases and J by 7 bases. The CDR3 nucleotides read TGCAGTGTCCCGGACAGGGGTGGTGAAAAACTGTTTTTT. It translates to CSVPDRGGEKLFF.

Comments on this clonotype: A clone one base away is much larger, so this may be a read error. The J gene is TRBJ2-7, the V gene TRBV10-3; weak D call: TRBD1 (5 bases). This CDR3 contains 12 residues. Per germline, CDR1 ENHRY and CDR2 SYGVKD. Trimming stripped 5 bases from V and 1 base from J, with 6 bases between. The CDR3 here is CAISQGSYEQYF. The CDR3 region has the DNA TGTGCCATCAGTCAGGGTTCCTACGAGCAGTACTTC.

The rearrangement uses TRBV29-1 and TRBJ1-2, with D possibly matching TRBD1 (6 bases). This CDR3 is built from 14 residues. Germline V CDR1 and CDR2: SQVTM, ANQGSEA. V shed 0 bases and J shed 1 base, with 9 bases lying between them. CDR3 protein: CSVEDAQGNYGYTF. For the CDR3, the DNA is TGCAGCGTTGAAGATGCACAGGGTAACTATGGCTACACCTTC.

The sample holds a few counts of this clonotype. V and J are TRBV3-1 and TRBJ2-3, with D possibly matching TRBD2 (6 bases). There are 15 residues in the CDR3. Trimming took off 1 base at V and 2 bases at J, with 10 bases between the two ends. Germline V gives CDR1 LGHDT, CDR2 YNNKEL (reference sequence). CDR3 coding DNA: TGTGCCAGCAGCCAAGGAACTAGCTCCACAGATACGCAGTATTTT. Residues: CASSQGTSSTDTQYF.

The genes are TRBV7-8 and TRBJ2-7, with 8 bases aligning to TRBD2. V dropped 6 bases and J dropped 1; count of bases not matched to a gene: 8. The germline V gene has CDR1 SGHVS and CDR2 FQNEAQ. The length of the CDR3 is 15 residues. The CDR3 protein is CASSQGRGRSYEQYF. CDR3 nucleotides: TGTGCCAGCAGTCAGGGACGCGGGAGGTCCTACGAGCAGTACTTC.

The CDR3 DNA reads as TGCAGTGCTAGAGATCCCCTAGCGGGGTCAGATACGCAGTATTTT. It specifies CSARDPLAGSDTQYF. The chain combines TRBV20-1 with TRBJ2-3; 9 nucleotides align to TRBD2. Germline V CDR1 and CDR2: DFQATT, SNEGSKA (reference sequence). CDR3 size: 15 residues. Losses at the gene ends were 0 bases for V and 4 bases for J; bases not matched to a gene: 5.

The J gene is TRBJ1-1, the V gene TRBV6-1; D is unclear. V was pared by 7 bases and J by 1 base, with 16 bases between. The CDR3 length is 15 residues. Looked up from germline, CDR1 is MNHNS and CDR2 is SASEGT. CDR3 in DNA: TGTGCCAGCACCCTAAGCCCGGGCACGAACACTGAAGCTTTCTTT. It specifies CASTLSPGTNTEAFF.

This clonotype was picked up a small number of times. The chain recombines TRBV3-1 with TRBJ2-5; 11 nucleotides match TRBD2. The J call is in doubt because the DNA end fits TRBJ2-7 better. The CDR3 totals 17 residues. The germline V gene encodes CDR1 LGHDT and CDR2 YNNKEL (reference sequence). The CDR3 bases are TGTGCCAGCAGCCAAGATGCGCTAGCGGGAGGAAGGGGCGAGCAGTACTTC. The encoded protein is CASSQDALAGGRGEQYF.

V and J are TRBV20-1 and TRBJ2-3, with D perhaps matching TRBD2 (6 bases). V gave up 1 base and J gave up 2 bases, with 19 bases separating them. The CDR3 extends over 17 amino acids. Per germline, CDR1 DFQATT and CDR2 SNEGSKA (reference sequence). The CDR3 reads CSARVPSGAGTTDTQYF. CDR3 nucleotides: TGCAGTGCTAGAGTCCCGAGTGGGGCGGGGACCACAGATACGCAGTATTTT.

In this sample, this clonotype turned up a few times. The J gene is TRBJ2-5, the V gene TRBV4-2, with 12 bases matching TRBD1. CDR1 and CDR2 (germline): LGHNA, YNFKEQ. With V trimmed by 0 bases and J by 4 bases, 9 bases remained unmatched. The CDR3 has 18 amino acids. The CDR3 sequence is CASSQDPTGTGGVETQYF. DNA for the CDR3: TGTGCCAGCAGCCAAGATCCAACCGGGACAGGGGGCGTAGAGACCCAGTACTTC.

The chain employs TRBV7-2 and TRBJ2-1; TRBD2 aligns across 10 bases. After removal of 2 bases from V and 7 bases from J, the junction contained 2 bases not matched to a gene. The CDR3 spans 14 residues. Germline V gene sequence: CDR1 SGHTA, CDR2 FQGNSA. The CDR3 sequence: CASSLPTSGNEQFF. DNA for the CDR3: TGTGCCAGCAGCTTACCGACTAGCGGGAATGAGCAGTTCTTC.

This clonotype was seen at least ten times. The chain employs TRBV10-3 and TRBJ2-7, with TRBD1 matching 7 bases. The junction had 3 bases not matched to a gene; V was cut back by 0 bases and J by 4 bases. From germline, CDR1 is ENHRY and CDR2 SYGVKD. The CDR3 length is 14 residues. The CDR3 is CAISESGTEYEQYF. The CDR3 coding sequence is TGTGCCATCAGTGAGTCAGGGACAGAGTACGAGCAGTACTTC.